This entry describes one TCR beta chain. These data belong to a study of blood T cell repertoires in COVID-19. Study-wide background: Acute and convalescent COVID-19 specimens originated in the United States, Italy and Spain. In each case, the material was cDNA or gDNA derived from T cells, B-cell-depleted T cells, or PBMCs.

V was cut by 4 bases and J by 6 bases, with 13 bases left in between. CDR1 and CDR2 (germline): SGHAT, FQNNGV. The CDR3 is made up of 13 amino acids. In the original workflow: Reference gene primer amplification in the assay estimated nucleated cell counts. The method was immunoSEQ multiplex PCR; TCRdb's version includes in-frame clones alone and lacks a portion of them. V and J calls and clone size are given by that table; D and trimming were obtained from the DNA. The sample lists more than 200,000 clones, around 83% occurring once. The sequence was collected from a woman between 50 and 59 years old with acute or convalescent COVID-19. The specimen was peripheral blood. The V and J genes are TRBV11-2 and TRBJ2-7; the D gene is possibly TRBD2 (6 bases). The CDR3 region has the DNA TGTGCCAGCAGCTCGTCACTAGCATCCGAGCAGTACTTC. Translated, it gives CASSSSLASEQYF.